This section outlines one TCR beta chain sequence together with its context. This sample was taken from a study of blood T cell repertoires in COVID-19. Study background: The study drew acute and convalescent COVID-19 samples from the United States, Italy and Spain. T cells, B-cell-depleted T cells, or PBMCs provided the cDNA or gDNA that served as material.

Under the authors' procedure: How many nucleated cells were present was estimated from reference gene primer amplification. Here immunoSEQ multiplex PCR was the method, and the copy in TCRdb shows in-frame clones only, minus some. V and J calls and clone size are given by that table; D and trimming were obtained from the DNA. This sample has approximately 94,000 clones, with roughly 85% found just once. The V end was cut by 1 base, the J end by 0 bases, with 9 bases between. The germline V gene encodes CDR1 SEHNR and CDR2 FQNEAQ (reference sequence). This CDR3 has 16 residues. This clonotype was sampled from a man aged 70 or older with active or convalescent COVID-19. The chain joins TRBV7-9 to TRBJ2-2; possibly TRBD2 for D (5 bases). The specimen was peripheral blood. The CDR3 reads CASSLDAGANTGELFF. The CDR3 coding sequence is TGTGCCAGCAGCTTAGACGCGGGCGCGAACACCGGGGAGCTGTTTTTT.